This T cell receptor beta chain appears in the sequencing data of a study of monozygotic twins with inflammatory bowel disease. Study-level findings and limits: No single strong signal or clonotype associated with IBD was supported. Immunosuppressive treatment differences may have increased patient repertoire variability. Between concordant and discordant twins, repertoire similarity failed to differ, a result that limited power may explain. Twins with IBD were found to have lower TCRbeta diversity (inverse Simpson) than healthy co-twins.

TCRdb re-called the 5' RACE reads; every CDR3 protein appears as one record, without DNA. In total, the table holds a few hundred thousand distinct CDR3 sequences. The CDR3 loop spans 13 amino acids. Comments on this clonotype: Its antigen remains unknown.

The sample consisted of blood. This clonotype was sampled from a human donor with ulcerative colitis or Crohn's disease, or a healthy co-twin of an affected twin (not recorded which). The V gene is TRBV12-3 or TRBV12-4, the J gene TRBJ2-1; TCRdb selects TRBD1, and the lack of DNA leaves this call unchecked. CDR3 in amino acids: CASSLGRVSEQFF.